This entry lists 27 T cell receptor beta chains sequenced from one sample in a study of blood T cell repertoires in COVID-19. The table came from immunoSEQ multiplex PCR; TCRdb's copy has only in-frame clones and leaves some out. The table records approximately 130,000 clones, roughly 80% of them present only once. The sequencing input was PBMCs or T cells enriched from blood (not recorded which). The receptors come from a young man who had recovered from COVID-19.

This chain uses TRBV19 with TRBJ1-2, with TRBD1 matching 8 bases. Germline-derived CDR1 and CDR2 are LNHDA and SQIVND (reference sequence). The CDR3 is 15 amino acids. Trimming cost V 7 bases and J 6 bases; bases outside gene matches: 13. The CDR3 nucleotides are TGTGCCAGTATTAGCCAGGGGGCTACTCTTGATGGCTACACCTTC. Protein: CASISQGATLDGYTF.

J is TRBJ2-5 and V is TRBV20-1, with D tentatively TRBD2 (7 bases). Looked up from germline, CDR1 is DFQATT and CDR2 is SNEGSKA (reference sequence). CDR3 length: 15 amino acids. The V end lost 3 bases, the J end lost 5 bases, and 19 bases lay between the germline ends. DNA for the CDR3: TGCAGTGCTAGTGGGGGCGGGGGCGATACGGAGACCCAGTACTTC. Protein product: CSASGGGGDTETQYF.

The CDR3 sequence is CASSFHVRQGKVYGYTF. As DNA, the CDR3 is TGTGCCAGCAGCTTCCACGTACGGCAGGGTAAAGTGTACGGCTACACCTTC. The chain combines TRBV5-5 with TRBJ1-2, with a weak D call TRBD1 (5 bases). This CDR3 region has 17 residues. Germline V lookup: CDR1 SGHKS, CDR2 YYEKEE (reference sequence). V gave up 2 bases and J gave up 8 bases, with 25 bases separating them.

The CDR3 loop is CASSQISGPFTQYF. DNA of the CDR3: TGTGCCAGCAGCCAGATTAGCGGACCCTTTACGCAGTATTTT. V and J are TRBV3-1 (or the pseudogene TRBV3-2) and TRBJ2-3; D may be TRBD2 (6 bases). The CDR3 totals 14 residues. In germline, CDR1 is LGHDT, CDR2 YNNKEL (reference sequence). The ends were cut back, 3 bases at V and 8 bases at J, with 15 bases in the middle.

The gene calls are TRBV9 and TRBJ2-2, with 15 nucleotides matching TRBD2. The germline gives CDR1 SGDLS, CDR2 YYNGEE. The CDR3 is made up of 16 amino acids. The ends lost 4 bases at V and 6 bases at J; junction bases unmatched: 4. The chain's CDR3 is CASSPRTSGRAGELFF. CDR3 DNA sequence: TGTGCCAGCAGCCCCCGGACTAGCGGGAGGGCCGGGGAGCTGTTTTTT.

This clone was recorded once. The chain has TRBV27 and TRBJ1-2, with 8 bases matching TRBD1. The CDR3 runs 14 residues. Germline V lookup: CDR1 MNHEY, CDR2 SMNVEV (reference sequence). Unmatched junction bases numbered 3, after V lost 6 bases and J lost 0 bases. CDR3 nucleotides: TGTGCCAGCAGCTGGGACAGGACTAACTATGGCTACACCTTC. Encoded protein: CASSWDRTNYGYTF.

The chain recombines TRBV2 with TRBJ2-5, with D unclear. Per the germline V gene, CDR1 is SNHLY and CDR2 is FYNNEI. Between the trimmed V and J ends, which lost 2 bases and 4 bases, there was a span of 5 bases. This CDR3 comprises 12 residues. The CDR3 DNA follows: TGTGCCAGCAGTGAATTATCAGAGACCCAGTACTTC. The encoded protein is CASSELSETQYF.

A single count supports this clone. The chain links TRBV3-1 (or the pseudogene TRBV3-2) to TRBJ1-5; 9 positions agree with TRBD1. Looked up from germline, CDR1 is LGHDT and CDR2 is YNNKEL (reference sequence). The V gene end was trimmed by 3 bases and the J gene end by 6 bases; junction bases not matched to a gene: 9. The CDR3 spans 16 residues. Here the CDR3 DNA reads TGTGCCAGCAGCCAGTCCGGGACAGGGAAAGGTCAGCCCCAGCATTTT. This codes for CASSQSGTGKGQPQHF.

On this clone itself: At one of its ends the junction is not consistent with the germline gene, which may arise from a read error. V usage is TRBV12-5 and J usage is TRBJ2-3; possibly TRBD1 for D (6 bases). CDR1 is LGHNT and CDR2 is FRNRAP in the germline V gene. The CDR3 runs 19 residues. CDR3 nucleotides: TGTGCTAGTGGTTTGGTACTGGGTACAGGGCCAAGATCCACACATACGCAGTATTTT. Translating gives CASGLVLGTGPRSTHTQYF.

The chain uses TRBV14 and TRBJ1-1; no firm D call. This CDR3 is built from 13 residues. V lost 0 bases, J lost 5 bases, and 7 bases lay in between. The germline V gene encodes CDR1 SGHDN and CDR2 FVKESK. DNA of the CDR3: TGTGCCAGCAGCCAAGAACGCGCAACTGAAGCTTTCTTT. This sequence encodes CASSQERATEAFF.

This chain links TRBV6-1 with TRBJ2-7; possible D gene TRBD2, 5 bases. The CDR3 sequence is 12 residues long. Per the germline V gene, CDR1 is MNHNS and CDR2 is SASEGT. V was pared by 3 bases and J by 6 bases, with 9 bases between. The CDR3 spells CASSERSGEQYF. DNA of the CDR3: TGTGCCAGCAGTGAGAGAAGCGGCGAGCAGTACTTC.

The chain couples TRBV6-1 to TRBJ1-2, with D possibly matching TRBD1 (5 bases). This CDR3 contains 13 residues. V shed 3 bases and J shed 7 bases, with 12 bases lying between them. The V gene's germline CDR1 is MNHNS and CDR2 SASEGT. DNA of the CDR3: TGTGCCAGCAGTGACCAAGCAGGGCGTGGCTACACCTTC. Translated, it gives CASSDQAGRGYTF.

The V and J genes are TRBV3-1 (or the pseudogene TRBV3-2) and TRBJ1-2; TRBD1 agrees at 11 bases. The junction had 1 base not matched to a gene; V was cut back by 3 bases and J by 7 bases. The CDR3 runs 13 residues. CDR1 LGHDT and CDR2 YNNKEL come from the germline V gene (reference sequence). CDR3 sequence: CASSQDRGLGYTF. CDR3 bases: TGTGCCAGCAGCCAGGACAGGGGGCTTGGCTACACCTTC.

The J gene is TRBJ2-7, the V gene TRBV24-1, with 8 bases lining up with TRBD1. This CDR3 spans 17 amino acids. Trimming removed 2 bases from V and 5 bases from J; junction bases left unmatched: 13. The germline V gene has CDR1 KGHDR and CDR2 SFDVKD. For the CDR3, the DNA is TGTGCCACCAGTGATTATTTAAGGGGACAGGCAAGGGACGAGCAGTACGTC. It encodes CATSDYLRGQARDEQYV.

The chain couples TRBV18 to TRBJ2-5; a weak D match, TRBD2 (6 bases). This CDR3 region has 15 residues. Germline V gene data show CDR1 as KGHSH and CDR2 as LQKENI. The V end was cut by 1 base, the J end by 4 bases, with 13 bases between. The CDR3: CASSPLIKGGETQYF. CDR3 nucleotide sequence: TGTGCCAGCTCACCACTGATTAAGGGAGGAGAGACCCAGTACTTC.

The CDR3 DNA sequence: TGCAGCGCTGGGACTAGCGGCTACGAGCAGTACTTC. Amino acids: CSAGTSGYEQYF. The V and J genes are TRBV29-1 and TRBJ2-7; 11 nucleotides match TRBD2. J gave up 3 bases and V 7 bases, and 2 bases lay outside the gene matches. Looked up from germline, CDR1 is SQVTM and CDR2 is ANQGSEA. The CDR3 is 12 residues long.

V gene TRBV19 combines with J gene TRBJ1-2; D is ambiguous. V lost 6 bases to trimming and J lost 6 bases, with 8 bases between them. The germline CDR1 and CDR2 sequences are LNHDA and SQIVND (reference sequence). The CDR3 extends over 11 amino acids. CDR3: CASRGRDGYTF. CDR3 DNA: TGTGCCAGTAGGGGGAGGGATGGCTACACCTTC.

This rearrangement joins TRBV30 to TRBJ2-1, with 9 bases fitting TRBD1. Trimming removed 0 bases from V and 7 bases from J; junction bases left unmatched: 1. CDR1 and CDR2 (germline): GTSNPN, SVGIG (reference sequence). The CDR3 spans 13 residues. For the CDR3, the DNA is TGTGCCTGGAGTGTACAGGGGGCGAATGAGCAGTTCTTC. This translates into CAWSVQGANEQFF.

The V and J genes are TRBV4-1 and TRBJ1-3; D possibly corresponds to TRBD1 (5 bases). The V end lost 7 bases, the J end lost 0 bases, and 13 bases lay between the germline ends. This CDR3 spans 15 amino acids. Germline lookup yields CDR1 MGHRA and CDR2 YSYEKL. The CDR3 region has the DNA TGCGCCAGCACGGGAGGGGAGTCCTCTGGAAACACCATATATTTT. Protein product: CASTGGESSGNTIYF.

The CDR3 here is CASSPPGLADHSTDTQYF. CDR3 nucleotide sequence: TGTGCCAGCAGCCCACCGGGACTAGCGGACCATAGCACAGATACGCAGTATTTT. V and J are TRBV5-6 and TRBJ2-3; 11 nucleotides align to TRBD2. The J segment lost 0 bases and the V segment lost 4 bases, leaving 10 bases of the junction unmatched. CDR1 is SGHDT and CDR2 is YYEEEE in the germline V gene. The CDR3 runs to 18 residues.

The gene calls are TRBV9 and TRBJ2-3; D ambiguous. Trimming pared 2 bases from V and 4 bases from J, leaving 8 bases between. Germline lookup yields CDR1 SGDLS and CDR2 YYNGEE. The CDR3 is 13 amino acids. DNA for the CDR3: TGTGCCAGCAGCGTGGGCCCACCAGATACGCAGTATTTT. This encodes CASSVGPPDTQYF.

The J gene is TRBJ2-2, the V gene TRBV12-3 or TRBV12-4, with unresolved D. This CDR3 region has 13 residues. Trimming pared 5 bases from V and 4 bases from J, leaving 8 bases between. The CDR3 DNA reads TGTGCCAGCAGTACCCAGGTCACCGGGGAGCTGTTTTTT. Translation: CASSTQVTGELFF.

This chain uses TRBV6-1 with TRBJ2-7; D remains unclear. The CDR3 runs to 14 residues. Trimming removed 0 bases at V and 2 bases at J, with 8 bases between. CDR1 and CDR2 from the germline V gene are MNHNS and SASEGT. As DNA, the CDR3 is TGTGCCAGCAGTGAAGCCACCTCTACCTACGAGCAGTACTTC. It is translated as CASSEATSTYEQYF.

Here the CDR3 reads CASRTGDSLAEKLFF. Written as DNA, the CDR3 is TGTGCCAGCAGGACCGGGGACAGTTTAGCCGAAAAACTGTTTTTT. J is TRBJ1-4 and V is TRBV27, with 7 bases identical to TRBD1. Germline V CDR1 and CDR2: MNHEY, SMNVEV (reference sequence). The length of the CDR3 is 15 residues. V lost 6 bases to trimming and J lost 8 bases; unmatched junction nucleotides: 12.

The V and J genes are TRBV27 and TRBJ2-1, with TRBD2 matching 7 bases. CDR3 length equals 14 residues. Germline CDR1 is MNHEY and CDR2 is SMNVEV (reference sequence). J lost 6 bases, V lost 5 bases, and 7 bases had no gene match. The CDR3 sequence is CASSPLGGGNEQFF. The CDR3 coding sequence is TGTGCCAGCAGTCCTCTTGGCGGGGGCAATGAGCAGTTCTTC.

CDR3 region: CASNRAPEEAEAFF. DNA of the CDR3: TGTGCCAGCAACAGGGCTCCTGAAGAAGCTGAAGCTTTCTTT. This chain joins TRBV6-5 and TRBJ1-1, with a possible D match to TRBD1 (6 bases). Trimming stripped 7 bases from V and 6 bases from J, with 18 bases between. Germline-derived CDR1 and CDR2 are MNHEY and SVGAGI. CDR3 size: 14 residues.

V and J are TRBV2 and TRBJ2-1; no definite D call. The CDR3 runs 10 residues. Germline assignment: CDR1 SNHLY and CDR2 FYNNEI. Trimming stripped 2 bases from V and 15 bases from J, with 8 bases between. The CDR3 protein is CASSEYRGFF. DNA for the CDR3: TGTGCCAGCAGTGAATACCGAGGGTTCTTC.